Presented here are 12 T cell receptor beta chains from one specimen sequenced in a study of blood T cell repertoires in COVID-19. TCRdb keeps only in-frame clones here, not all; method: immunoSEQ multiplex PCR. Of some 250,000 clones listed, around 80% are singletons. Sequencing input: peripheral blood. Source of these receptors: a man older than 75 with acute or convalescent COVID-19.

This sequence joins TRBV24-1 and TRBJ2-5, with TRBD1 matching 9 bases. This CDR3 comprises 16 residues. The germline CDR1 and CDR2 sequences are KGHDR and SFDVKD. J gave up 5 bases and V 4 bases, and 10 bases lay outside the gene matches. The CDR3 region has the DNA TGTGCCACCAGTGACCCCACAGGGGGCCTTTGGGAGACCCAGTACTTC. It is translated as CATSDPTGGLWETQYF.

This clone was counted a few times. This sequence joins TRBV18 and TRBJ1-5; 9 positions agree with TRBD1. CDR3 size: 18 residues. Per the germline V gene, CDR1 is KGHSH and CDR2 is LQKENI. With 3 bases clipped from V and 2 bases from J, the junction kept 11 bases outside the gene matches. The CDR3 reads CASSPAGQGVDGNQPQHF. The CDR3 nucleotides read TGTGCCAGCTCACCTGCGGGACAGGGAGTTGATGGCAATCAGCCCCAGCATTTT. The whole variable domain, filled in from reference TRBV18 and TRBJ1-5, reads NAGVMQNPRHLVRRRGQEARLRCSPMKGHSHVYWYRQLPEEGLKFMVYLQKENIIDESGMPKERFSAEFPKEGPSILRIQQVVRGDSAAYFCASSPAGQGVDGNQPQHFGDGTRLSIL.

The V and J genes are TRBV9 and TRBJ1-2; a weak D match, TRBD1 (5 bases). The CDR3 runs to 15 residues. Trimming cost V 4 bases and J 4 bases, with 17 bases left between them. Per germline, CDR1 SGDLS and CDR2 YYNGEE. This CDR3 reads CASSPAGGEAYGYTF. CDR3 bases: TGTGCCAGCAGCCCCGCGGGAGGGGAAGCCTATGGCTACACCTTC.

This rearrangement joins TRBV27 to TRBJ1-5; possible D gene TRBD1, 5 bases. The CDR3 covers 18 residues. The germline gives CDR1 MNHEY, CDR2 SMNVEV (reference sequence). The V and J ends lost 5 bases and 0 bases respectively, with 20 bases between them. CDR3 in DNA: TGTGCCAGCAGTCCCCGGGGAGGGGAGGCATATAGCAATCAGCCCCAGCATTTT. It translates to CASSPRGGEAYSNQPQHF.

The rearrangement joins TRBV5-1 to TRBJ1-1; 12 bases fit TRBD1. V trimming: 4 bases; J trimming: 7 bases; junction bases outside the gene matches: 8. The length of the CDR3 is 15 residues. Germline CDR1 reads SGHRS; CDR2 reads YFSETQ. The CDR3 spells CASSGGTGGADEAFF. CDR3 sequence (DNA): TGCGCCAGCAGCGGTGGGACAGGGGGCGCGGATGAAGCTTTCTTT.

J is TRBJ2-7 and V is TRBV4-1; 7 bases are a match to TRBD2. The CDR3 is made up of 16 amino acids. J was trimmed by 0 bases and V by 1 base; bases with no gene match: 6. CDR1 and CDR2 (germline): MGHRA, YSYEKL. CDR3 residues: CASSQGSGEGSYEQYF. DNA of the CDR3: TGCGCCAGCAGCCAAGGAAGCGGGGAGGGCTCCTACGAGCAGTACTTC.

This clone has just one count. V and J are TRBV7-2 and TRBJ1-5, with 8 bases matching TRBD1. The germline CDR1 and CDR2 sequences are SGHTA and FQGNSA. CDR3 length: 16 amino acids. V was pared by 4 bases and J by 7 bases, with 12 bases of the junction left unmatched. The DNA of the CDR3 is TGTGCCAGCAGCTCCCGTCACGACAGGGGAGTACAGCCCCAGCATTTT. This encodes CASSSRHDRGVQPQHF.

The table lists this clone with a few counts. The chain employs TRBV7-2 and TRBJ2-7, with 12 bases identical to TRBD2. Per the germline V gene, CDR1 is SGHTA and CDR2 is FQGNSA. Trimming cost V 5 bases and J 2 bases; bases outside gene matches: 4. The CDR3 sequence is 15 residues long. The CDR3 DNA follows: TGTGCCAGCAGCCAAGGACTAGCGGGACCCTACGAGCAGTACTTC. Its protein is CASSQGLAGPYEQYF.

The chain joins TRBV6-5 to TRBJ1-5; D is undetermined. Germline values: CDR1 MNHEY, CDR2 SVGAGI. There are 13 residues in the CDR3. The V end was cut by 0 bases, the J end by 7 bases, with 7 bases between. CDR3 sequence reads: CASSYSKSQPQHF. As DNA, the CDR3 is TGTGCCAGCAGTTACTCGAAGAGCCAGCCCCAGCATTTT.

The chain's CDR3 is CATSPNDGSTGELFF. The CDR3 coding sequence is TGTGCCACCAGCCCAAATGACGGGAGCACCGGGGAGCTGTTTTTT. The V gene is TRBV15, the J gene TRBJ2-2, with D perhaps matching TRBD2 (6 bases). The CDR3 runs to 15 residues. Trimming stripped 5 bases from V and 4 bases from J, with 14 bases between. The germline V gene encodes CDR1 LNHNV and CDR2 YYDKDF (reference sequence).

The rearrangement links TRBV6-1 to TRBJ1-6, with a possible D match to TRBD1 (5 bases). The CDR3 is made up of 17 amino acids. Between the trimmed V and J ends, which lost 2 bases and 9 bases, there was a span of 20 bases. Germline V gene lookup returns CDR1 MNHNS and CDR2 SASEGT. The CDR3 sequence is CASSERGLGVVGSPLHF. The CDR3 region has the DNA TGTGCCAGCAGTGAACGGGGGTTAGGGGTCGTCGGTTCACCCCTCCACTTT.

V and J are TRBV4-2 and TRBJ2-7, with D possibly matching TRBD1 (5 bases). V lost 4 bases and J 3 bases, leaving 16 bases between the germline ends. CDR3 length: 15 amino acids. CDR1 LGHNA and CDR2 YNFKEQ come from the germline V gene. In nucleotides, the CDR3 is TGTGCCAGCAGCCCTTCTGGGGCCGGGCTCTACGAGCAGTACTTC. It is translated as CASSPSGAGLYEQYF.